This T cell receptor beta chain was sequenced in a study of cytomegalovirus exposure and HLA in healthy donors. This CDR3 spans 16 amino acids. V lost 5 bases to trimming and J lost 1 base, with 16 bases between them. Germline CDR1 and CDR2: LNHDA and SQIVND (reference sequence). Clones were read by immunoSEQ multiplex PCR, and TCRdb kept only the in-frame ones, dropping some. The top ten hold 9% of the sample, which has 110,000 to 150,000 clones, roughly 89% seen once. This TCR was sampled from a woman aged 18 to 35 in good health and CMV-seropositive. The J gene is TRBJ2-3, the V gene TRBV19; tentative D call: TRBD1 (5 bases). The sample comprised PBMCs. CDR3 bases: TGTGCCAGTAGTGGCGACAGCCCATACCGCACAGATACGCAGTATTTT. This encodes CASSGDSPYRTDTQYF.